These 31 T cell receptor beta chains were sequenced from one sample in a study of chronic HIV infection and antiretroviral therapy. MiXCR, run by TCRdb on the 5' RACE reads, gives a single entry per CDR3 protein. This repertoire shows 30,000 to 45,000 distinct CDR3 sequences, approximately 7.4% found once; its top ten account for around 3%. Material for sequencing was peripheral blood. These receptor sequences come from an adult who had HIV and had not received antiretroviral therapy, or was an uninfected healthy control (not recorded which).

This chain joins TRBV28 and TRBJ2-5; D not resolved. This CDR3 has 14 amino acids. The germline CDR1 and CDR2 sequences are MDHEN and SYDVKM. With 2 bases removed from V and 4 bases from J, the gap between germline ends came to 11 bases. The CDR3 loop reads CASSLGVKRETQYF. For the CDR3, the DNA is TGTGCCAGCAGTTTAGGGGTAAAGAGAGAGACCCAGTACTTC.

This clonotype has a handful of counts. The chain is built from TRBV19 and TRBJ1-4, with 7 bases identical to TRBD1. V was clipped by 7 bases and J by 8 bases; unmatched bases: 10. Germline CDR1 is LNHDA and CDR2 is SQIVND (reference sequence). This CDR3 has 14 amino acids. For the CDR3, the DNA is TGTGCCAGTACCCGCGACAGGGCCGGCGAAAAACTGTTTTTT. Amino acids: CASTRDRAGEKLFF.

The CDR3 DNA sequence: TGTGCCAGCAGCTTAGTTGGCGGGACCCACTACGAGCAGTACTTC. This encodes CASSLVGGTHYEQYF. This sequence joins TRBV11-1 and TRBJ2-7; possibly TRBD2 for D (6 bases). The CDR3 has 15 residues. The V gene lost 1 base and the J gene lost 3 bases, with 13 bases spanning the gap. CDR1 and CDR2 (germline): SGHAT, FQDESV (reference sequence).

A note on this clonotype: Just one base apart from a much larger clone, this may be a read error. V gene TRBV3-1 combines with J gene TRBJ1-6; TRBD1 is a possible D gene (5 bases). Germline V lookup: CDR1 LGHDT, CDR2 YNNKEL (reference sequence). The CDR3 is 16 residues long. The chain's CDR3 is CASSRNTGGGNSPLNF. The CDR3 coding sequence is TGTGCCAGCAGCCGGAATACAGGTGGAGGGAATTCACCCCTCAACTTT.

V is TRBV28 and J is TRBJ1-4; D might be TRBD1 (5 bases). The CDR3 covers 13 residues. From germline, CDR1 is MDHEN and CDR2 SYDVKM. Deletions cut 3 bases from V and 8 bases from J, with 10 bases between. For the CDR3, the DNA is TGTGCCAGCAGTTTGGGGGTGGAGGAAAAACTGTTTTTT. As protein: CASSLGVEEKLFF.

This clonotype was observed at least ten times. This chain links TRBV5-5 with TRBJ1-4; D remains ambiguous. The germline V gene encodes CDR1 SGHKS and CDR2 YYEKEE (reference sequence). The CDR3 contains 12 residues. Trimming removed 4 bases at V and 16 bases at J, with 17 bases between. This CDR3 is CASSEITGRKFF. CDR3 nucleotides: TGTGCCAGCAGCGAGATTACCGGCCGAAAGTTTTTT. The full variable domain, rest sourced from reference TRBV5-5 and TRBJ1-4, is DAGVTQSPTHLIKTRGQQVTLRCSPISGHKSVSWYQQVLGQGPQFIFQYYEKEERGRGNFPDRFSARQFPNYSSELNVNALLLGDSALYLCASSEITGRKFFGSGTQLSVL.

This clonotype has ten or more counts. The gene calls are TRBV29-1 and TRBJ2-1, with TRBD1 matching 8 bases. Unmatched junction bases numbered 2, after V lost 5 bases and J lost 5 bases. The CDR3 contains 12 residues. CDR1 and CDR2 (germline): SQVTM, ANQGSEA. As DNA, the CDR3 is TGCAGCGTTCGACAGGGGAACAATGAGCAGTTCTTC. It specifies CSVRQGNNEQFF.

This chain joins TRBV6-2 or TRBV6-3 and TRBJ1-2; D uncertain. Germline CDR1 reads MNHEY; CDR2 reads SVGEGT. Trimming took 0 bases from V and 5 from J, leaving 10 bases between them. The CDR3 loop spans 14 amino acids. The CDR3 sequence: CASSYSISAYGYTF. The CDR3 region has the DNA TGTGCCAGCAGTTACTCGATATCAGCTTATGGCTACACCTTC.

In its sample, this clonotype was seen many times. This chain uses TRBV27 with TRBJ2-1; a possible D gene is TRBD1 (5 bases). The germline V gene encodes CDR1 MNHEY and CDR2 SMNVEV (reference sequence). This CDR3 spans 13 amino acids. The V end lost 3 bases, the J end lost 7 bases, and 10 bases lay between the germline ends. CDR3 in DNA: TGTGCCAGCAGTTTGGGGCACCGTAATGAGCAGTTCTTC. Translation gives CASSLGHRNEQFF.

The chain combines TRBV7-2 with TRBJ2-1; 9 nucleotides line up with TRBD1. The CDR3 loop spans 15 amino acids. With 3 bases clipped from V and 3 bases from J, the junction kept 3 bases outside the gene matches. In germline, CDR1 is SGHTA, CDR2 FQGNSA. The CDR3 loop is CASSFRQGGYNEQFF. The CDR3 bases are TGTGCCAGCAGCTTCCGACAGGGGGGCTACAATGAGCAGTTCTTC.

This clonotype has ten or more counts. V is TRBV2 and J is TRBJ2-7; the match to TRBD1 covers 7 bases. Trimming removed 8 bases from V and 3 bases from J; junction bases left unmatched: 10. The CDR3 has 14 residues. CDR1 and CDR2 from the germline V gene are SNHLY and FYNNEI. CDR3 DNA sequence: TGTGCCAGCTGCCGGGACAGAGAGATCTACGAGCAGTACTTC. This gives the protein CASCRDREIYEQYF.

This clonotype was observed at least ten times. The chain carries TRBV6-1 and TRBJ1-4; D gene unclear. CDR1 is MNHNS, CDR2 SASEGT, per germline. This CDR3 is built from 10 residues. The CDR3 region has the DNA TGTACCACGATACGGGAAAAACTGTTTTTT. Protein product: CTTIREKLFF.

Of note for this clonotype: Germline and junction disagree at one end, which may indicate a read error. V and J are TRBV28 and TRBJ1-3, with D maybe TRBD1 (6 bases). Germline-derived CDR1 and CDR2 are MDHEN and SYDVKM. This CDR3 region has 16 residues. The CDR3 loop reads CASCQDSLSSGNTVYF. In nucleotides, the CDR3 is TGTGCCAGCTGTCAGGACAGCCTGTCCTCTGGAAACACCGTATATTTT.

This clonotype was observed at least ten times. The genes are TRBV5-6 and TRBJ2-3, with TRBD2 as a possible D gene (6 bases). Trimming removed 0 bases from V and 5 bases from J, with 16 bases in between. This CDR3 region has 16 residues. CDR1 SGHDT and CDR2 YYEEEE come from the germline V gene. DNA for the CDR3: TGTGCCAGCAGCTTGGGGGTGACGGGAGATTTAGATACGCAGTATTTT. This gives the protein CASSLGVTGDLDTQYF.

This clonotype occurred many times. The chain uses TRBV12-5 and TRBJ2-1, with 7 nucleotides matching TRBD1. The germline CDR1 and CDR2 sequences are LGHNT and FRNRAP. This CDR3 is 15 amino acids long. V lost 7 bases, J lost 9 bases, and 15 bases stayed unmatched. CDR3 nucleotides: TGTGCTAGTGCCCGAGGGGGCCCCCTCCGAGGTGAGCAGTTCTTC. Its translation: CASARGGPLRGEQFF.

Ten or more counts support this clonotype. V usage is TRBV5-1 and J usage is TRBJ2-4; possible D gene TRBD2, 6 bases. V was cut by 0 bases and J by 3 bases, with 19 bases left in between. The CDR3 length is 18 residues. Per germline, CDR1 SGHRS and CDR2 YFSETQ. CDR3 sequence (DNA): TGCGCCAGCAGCTTGGTGGCAGGGAACCGCGGGGTCAAAAACATTCAGTACTTC. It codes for CASSLVAGNRGVKNIQYF.

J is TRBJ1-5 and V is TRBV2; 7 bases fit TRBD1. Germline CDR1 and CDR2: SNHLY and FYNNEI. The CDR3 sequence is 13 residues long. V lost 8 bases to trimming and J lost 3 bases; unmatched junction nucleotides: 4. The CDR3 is CASCGQDNQPQHF. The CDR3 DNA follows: TGTGCCAGCTGCGGACAGGACAATCAGCCCCAGCATTTT.

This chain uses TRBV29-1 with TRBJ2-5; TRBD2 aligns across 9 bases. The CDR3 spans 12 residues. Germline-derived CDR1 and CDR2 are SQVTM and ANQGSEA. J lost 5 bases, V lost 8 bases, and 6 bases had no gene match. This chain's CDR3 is CSFYSGSETQYF. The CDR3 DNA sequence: TGCAGCTTCTATAGCGGGAGTGAGACCCAGTACTTC. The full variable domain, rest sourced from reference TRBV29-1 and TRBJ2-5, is SAVISQKPSRDICQRGTSLTIQCQVDSQVTMMFWYRQQPGQSLTLIATANQGSEATYESGFVIDKFPISRPNLTFSTLTVSNMSPEDSSIYLCSFYSGSETQYFGPGTRLLVL.

The CDR3 bases are TGTGCCATCAGGGGACTACCCTACGAGCAGTACTTC. Encoded protein: CAIRGLPYEQYF. The chain uses TRBV10-3 and TRBJ2-7; 7 nucleotides align to TRBD2. This CDR3 has 12 residues. The germline CDR1 and CDR2 sequences are ENHRY and SYGVKD. V was pared by 6 bases and J by 2 bases, with 1 base of the junction left unmatched.

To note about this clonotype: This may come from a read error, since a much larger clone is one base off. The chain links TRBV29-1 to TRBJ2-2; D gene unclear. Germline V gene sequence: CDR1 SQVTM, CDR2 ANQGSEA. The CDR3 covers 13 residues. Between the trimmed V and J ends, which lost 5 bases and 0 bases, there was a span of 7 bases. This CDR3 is CSVRVTNTGELFF. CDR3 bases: TGCAGCGTTAGGGTAACGAACACCGGGGAGCTGTTTTTT.

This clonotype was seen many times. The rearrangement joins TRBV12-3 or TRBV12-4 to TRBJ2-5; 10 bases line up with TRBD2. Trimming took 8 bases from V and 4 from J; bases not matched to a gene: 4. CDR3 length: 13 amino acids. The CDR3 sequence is CASGTSGAETQYF. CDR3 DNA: TGTGCCAGCGGCACTAGCGGGGCAGAGACCCAGTACTTC.

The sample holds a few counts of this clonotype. The CDR3 protein is CSARSDPYEQYF. In nucleotides, the CDR3 is TGCAGCGCCCGATCCGATCCCTACGAGCAGTACTTC. The J gene is TRBJ2-7, the V gene TRBV29-1, with no clear D. CDR3 length: 12 residues. With 7 bases removed from V and 2 bases from J, the gap between germline ends came to 12 bases. Germline CDR1 SQVTM, CDR2 ANQGSEA.

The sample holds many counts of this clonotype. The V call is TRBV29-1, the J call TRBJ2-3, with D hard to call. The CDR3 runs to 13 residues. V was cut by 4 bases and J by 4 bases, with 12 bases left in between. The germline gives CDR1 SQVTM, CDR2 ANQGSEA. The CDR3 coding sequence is TGCAGCGTTGTTGTTGGGTCTGCAGATACGCAGTATTTT. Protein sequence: CSVVVGSADTQYF.

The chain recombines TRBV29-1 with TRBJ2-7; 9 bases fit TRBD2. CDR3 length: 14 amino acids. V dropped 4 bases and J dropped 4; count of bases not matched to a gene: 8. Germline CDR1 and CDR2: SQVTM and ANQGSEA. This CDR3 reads CSVVSGRSGYEQYF. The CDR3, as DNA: TGCAGCGTTGTTAGCGGGAGATCGGGTTACGAGCAGTACTTC.

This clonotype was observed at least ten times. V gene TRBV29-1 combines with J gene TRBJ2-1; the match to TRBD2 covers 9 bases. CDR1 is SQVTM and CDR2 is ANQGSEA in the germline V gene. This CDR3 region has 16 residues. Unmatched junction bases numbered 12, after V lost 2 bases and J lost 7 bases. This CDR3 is CSVEYADSGRGNEQFF. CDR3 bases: TGCAGCGTTGAATATGCCGATAGCGGGAGAGGTAATGAGCAGTTCTTC.

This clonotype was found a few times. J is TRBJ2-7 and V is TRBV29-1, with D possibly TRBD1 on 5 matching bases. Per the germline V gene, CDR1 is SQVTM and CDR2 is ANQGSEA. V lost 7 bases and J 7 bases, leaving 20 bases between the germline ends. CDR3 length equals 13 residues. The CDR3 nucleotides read TGCAGCGCCGGTTTGCTGGGGCTGGGGGAGCAGTACTTC. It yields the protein CSAGLLGLGEQYF.

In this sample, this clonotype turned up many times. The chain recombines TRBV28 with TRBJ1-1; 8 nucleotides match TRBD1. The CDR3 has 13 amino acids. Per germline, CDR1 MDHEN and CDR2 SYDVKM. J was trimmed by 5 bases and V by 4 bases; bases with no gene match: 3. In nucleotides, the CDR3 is TGTGCCAGCAGTTCAGGGGGCAGGACTGAAGCTTTCTTT. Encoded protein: CASSSGGRTEAFF. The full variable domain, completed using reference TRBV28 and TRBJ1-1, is DVKVTQSSRYLVKRTGEKVFLECVQDMDHENMFWYRQDPGLGLRLIYFSYDVKMKEKGDIPEGYSVSREKKERFSLILESASTNQTSMYLCASSSGGRTEAFFGQGTRLTVV.

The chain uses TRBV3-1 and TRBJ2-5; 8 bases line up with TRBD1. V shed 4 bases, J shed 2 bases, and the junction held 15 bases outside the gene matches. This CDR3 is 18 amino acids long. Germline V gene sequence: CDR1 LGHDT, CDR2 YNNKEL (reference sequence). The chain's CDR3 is CASSRVTSDRARQETQYF. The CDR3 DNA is TGTGCCAGCAGCCGAGTTACCTCGGACAGGGCAAGACAAGAGACCCAGTACTTC.

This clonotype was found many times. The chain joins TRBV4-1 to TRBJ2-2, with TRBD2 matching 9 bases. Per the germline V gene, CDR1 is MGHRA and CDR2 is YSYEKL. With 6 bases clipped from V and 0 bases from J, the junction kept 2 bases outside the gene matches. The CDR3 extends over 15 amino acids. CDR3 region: CASRPSGANTGELFF. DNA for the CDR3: TGCGCCAGCAGACCTAGCGGGGCGAACACCGGGGAGCTGTTTTTT.

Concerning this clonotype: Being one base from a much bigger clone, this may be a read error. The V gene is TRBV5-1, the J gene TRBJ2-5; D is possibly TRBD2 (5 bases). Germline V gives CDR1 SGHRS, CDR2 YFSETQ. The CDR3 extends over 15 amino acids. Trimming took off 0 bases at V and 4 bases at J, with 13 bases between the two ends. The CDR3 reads CASSLVVREVETQYF. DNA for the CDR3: TGCGCCAGCAGCTTGGTAGTTCGGGAAGTAGAGACCCAGTACTTC.

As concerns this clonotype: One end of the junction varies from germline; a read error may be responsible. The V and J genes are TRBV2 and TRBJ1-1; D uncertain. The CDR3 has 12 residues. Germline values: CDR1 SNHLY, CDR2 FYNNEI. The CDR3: CASSPALTETFF. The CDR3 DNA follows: TGTGCCAGCAGTCCTGCCCTCACTGAAACTTTCTTT. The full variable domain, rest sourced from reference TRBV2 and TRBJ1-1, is EPEVTQTPSHQVTQMGQEVILRCVPISNHLYFYWYRQILGQKVEFLVSFYNNEISEKSEIFDDQFSVERPDGSNFTLKIRSTKLEDSAMYFCASSPALTETFFGQGTRLTVV.